The 32 T cell receptor beta chains below were found in one sample sequenced in a study of blood T cell repertoires in COVID-19. Here immunoSEQ multiplex PCR was the method, and the copy in TCRdb shows in-frame clones only, minus some. The sample has 120,000 to 150,000 clones; about 82% are singletons. Material for sequencing was PBMCs or T cells enriched from blood (not recorded which). These receptors were obtained from a woman aged 40 to 55 who had recovered from COVID-19.

The rearrangement joins TRBV6-5 to TRBJ1-5; D is ambiguous. Trimming took off 6 bases at V and 6 bases at J, with 9 bases between the two ends. The CDR3 runs to 12 residues. CDR1 is MNHEY, CDR2 SVGAGI, per germline. CDR3 coding DNA: TGTGCCAGCAGAGAGGGAAGTCAGCCCCAGCATTTT. This translates into CASREGSQPQHF.

The chain links TRBV29-1 to TRBJ2-1; 7 nucleotides agree with TRBD2. Germline V lookup: CDR1 SQVTM, CDR2 ANQGSEA. The CDR3 contains 18 residues. Germline trimming cut 4 bases from V and 0 bases from J; bases unmatched to any gene: 15. This CDR3 reads CSVVRGGRRASSYNEQFF. CDR3 sequence (DNA): TGCAGCGTTGTAAGGGGCGGGAGAAGGGCGAGCTCCTACAATGAGCAGTTCTTC.

The V call is TRBV21-1, the J call TRBJ2-7; the table's D call, TRBD1, has no DNA check behind it. TRBV21-1 is deemed a pseudogene. This CDR3 contains 15 residues. Here the CDR3 DNA reads TGTGCCAGCAGCAAGGAGGGGACAGGAACCTACGAGCAGTACTTC. Protein product: CASSKEGTGTYEQYF.

The CDR3 spells CASSLPGLSGGYTDTQYF. Written as DNA, the CDR3 is TGTGCCAGCAGCCTCCCCGGTCTTAGCGGGGGGTACACAGATACGCAGTATTTT. The V call is TRBV5-4, the J call TRBJ2-3; 10 nucleotides agree with TRBD2. The CDR3 runs to 18 residues. The V gene's germline CDR1 is SGHNT and CDR2 YYREEE (reference sequence). Trimming took 4 bases from V and 2 from J; bases not matched to a gene: 13.

J is TRBJ2-1 and V is TRBV19; TRBD2 matches 7 bases. The V segment lost 7 bases and the J segment 9 bases; nucleotides outside the gene matches: 12. The germline V gene encodes CDR1 LNHDA and CDR2 SQIVND (reference sequence). The CDR3 has 14 residues. The DNA for the CDR3 is TGTGCCAGTACAGCCGGACTAGGTTTAGGTGAGCAGTTCTTC. Translation: CASTAGLGLGEQFF.

In the case of this clone: Other DNA sequences in the same sample also yield this CDR3. V usage is TRBV6-4 and J usage is TRBJ2-1; TRBD2 matches at 10 bases. The junction had 2 bases not matched to a gene; V was cut back by 0 bases and J by 6 bases. The CDR3 runs 15 residues. Germline values: CDR1 MRHNA, CDR2 SNTAGT. The CDR3 DNA reads as TGTGCCAGCAGTGACTCAGCGGGGGGGCCCAATGAGCAGTTCTTC. It specifies CASSDSAGGPNEQFF.

The J gene is TRBJ1-2, the V gene TRBV24-1, with 7 bases fitting TRBD1. The V gene's germline CDR1 is KGHDR and CDR2 SFDVKD. The V segment lost 7 bases and the J segment 8 bases; nucleotides outside the gene matches: 9. CDR3 length: 13 amino acids. The CDR3 sequence is CATSVTGAGGYTF. CDR3 coding DNA: TGTGCCACCAGCGTCACAGGGGCAGGCGGCTACACCTTC.

V and J are TRBV7-9 and TRBJ1-2; D is unresolved. Germline V gene lookup returns CDR1 SEHNR and CDR2 FQNEAQ (reference sequence). V was shortened by 5 bases and J by 3 bases, with 10 bases between the two germline ends. The CDR3 sequence is 13 residues long. The CDR3 loop reads CASSPETYYGYTF. CDR3 bases: TGTGCCAGCAGCCCAGAGACATACTATGGCTACACCTTC.

The CDR3 DNA reads TGTGCCAGCAGCGTTGGACAGAACACTGAAGCTTTCTTT. It encodes CASSVGQNTEAFF. V gene TRBV7-2 combines with J gene TRBJ1-1; weak D call: TRBD1 (5 bases). The CDR3 covers 13 residues. V was cut by 5 bases and J by 1 base, with 8 bases left in between. Germline lookup yields CDR1 SGHTA and CDR2 FQGNSA.

The chain is built from TRBV2 and TRBJ1-2; 9 nucleotides agree with TRBD1. With V trimmed by 3 bases and J by 7 bases, 9 bases remained unmatched. Germline-derived CDR1 and CDR2 are SNHLY and FYNNEI. The CDR3 is made up of 15 amino acids. CDR3 region: CASSEDRGVYGGYTF. The CDR3, as DNA: TGTGCCAGCAGTGAGGACAGGGGAGTTTACGGTGGCTACACCTTC.

The chain has TRBV5-1 and TRBJ1-5, with unresolved D. V lost 4 bases and J lost 2, with 7 bases in between. CDR1 is SGHRS and CDR2 is YFSETQ in the germline V gene. The CDR3 loop spans 13 amino acids. The CDR3 coding sequence is TGCGCCAGCAGCCCTAGCGGCAATCAGCCCCAGCATTTT. This codes for CASSPSGNQPQHF.

The rearrangement uses TRBV5-4 and TRBJ1-2; TRBD1 agrees at 8 bases. Germline CDR1 reads SGHNT; CDR2 reads YYREEE (reference sequence). V trimming: 0 bases; J trimming: 6 bases; junction bases outside the gene matches: 13. This CDR3 spans 17 amino acids. The DNA of the CDR3 is TGTGCCAGCAGCTTGGGGGCTCCGGGACAGGATAGGGATGGCTACACCTTC. Translated: CASSLGAPGQDRDGYTF.

The CDR3 nucleotides read TGTGCCATCAGTGTAACAGGCCCCAATGAGCAGTTCTTC. It codes for CAISVTGPNEQFF. The chain is built from TRBV10-3 and TRBJ2-1, with a weak D call TRBD1 (5 bases). Per germline, CDR1 ENHRY and CDR2 SYGVKD. Deletions cut 4 bases from V and 6 bases from J, with 10 bases between. CDR3 length: 13 residues.

This clone was counted once. This chain connects TRBV18 to TRBJ1-1; 11 bases map to TRBD1. CDR1 KGHSH and CDR2 LQKENI come from the germline V gene. J was trimmed by 6 bases and V by 4 bases; bases with no gene match: 7. The CDR3 sequence is 15 residues long. CDR3 sequence (DNA): TGTGCCAGCTCACTTCGGACAGGGGGCGGATCTGAAGCTTTCTTT. As protein: CASSLRTGGGSEAFF.

The genes are TRBV10-2 and TRBJ2-1; TRBD2 aligns across 7 bases. This CDR3 spans 13 amino acids. V dropped 7 bases and J dropped 8; count of bases not matched to a gene: 8. Germline V gene lookup returns CDR1 WSHSY and CDR2 SAAADI. CDR3 sequence: CASMVGGGDEQFF. The CDR3 DNA reads TGCGCCAGCATGGTGGGGGGGGGAGATGAGCAGTTCTTC.

A single count supports this clone. The chain is built from TRBV11-2 and TRBJ2-2; 7 bases match TRBD1. J lost 4 bases, V lost 2 bases, and 4 bases had no gene match. Germline V gives CDR1 SGHAT, CDR2 FQNNGV. This CDR3 contains 15 residues. The CDR3 bases are TGTGCCAGCAGCTTATCGACAGGGATCACCGGGGAGCTGTTTTTT. Its protein is CASSLSTGITGELFF.

The rearrangement links TRBV11-2 to TRBJ1-1, with D possibly being TRBD1 (6 bases). Germline CDR1 reads SGHAT; CDR2 reads FQNNGV. V was cut by 5 bases and J by 8 bases, with 15 bases left in between. This CDR3 is built from 13 residues. The CDR3 nucleotides are TGTGCCAGCAGCCTTACCGACAGGTGGGAAGCTTTCTTT. Translated: CASSLTDRWEAFF. The full variable domain, rest sourced from reference TRBV11-2 and TRBJ1-1, is EAGVAQSPRYKIIEKRQSVAFWCNPISGHATLYWYQQILGQGPKLLIQFQNNGVVDDSQLPKDRFSAERLKGVDSTLKIQPAKLEDSAVYLCASSLTDRWEAFFGQGTRLTVV.

This chain connects TRBV10-3 to TRBJ1-2, with TRBD1 as a possible D gene (6 bases). CDR3 length: 13 amino acids. Germline-derived CDR1 and CDR2 are ENHRY and SYGVKD. Trimming stripped 4 bases from V and 2 bases from J, with 8 bases between. The CDR3 coding sequence is TGTGCCATCAGTGGGACAGAGAACTATGGCTACACCTTC. Residues: CAISGTENYGYTF.

This clone came up once. V usage is TRBV27 and J usage is TRBJ1-1; D may be TRBD1 (6 bases). The V gene's germline CDR1 is MNHEY and CDR2 SMNVEV (reference sequence). Trimming pared 3 bases from V and 4 bases from J, leaving 9 bases between. CDR3 size: 13 residues. This CDR3 is CASSFTGPTEAFF. In DNA form, the CDR3 reads TGTGCCAGCAGTTTTACAGGGCCCACTGAAGCTTTCTTT.

This clone has only a few counts. The CDR3 nucleotides read TGCGCCAGCAGCCCCAGCCCGGGACAGGGAAGGAACAAGAACACTGAAGCTTTCTTT. It yields the protein CASSPSPGQGRNKNTEAFF. The rearrangement joins TRBV4-1 to TRBJ1-1, with 9 bases lining up with TRBD1. The CDR3 is 19 residues long. The J segment lost 1 base and the V segment lost 4 bases, leaving 16 bases of the junction unmatched. Per germline, CDR1 MGHRA and CDR2 YSYEKL.

The chain is built from TRBV7-8 and TRBJ1-2, with D maybe TRBD1 (6 bases). Looked up from germline, CDR1 is SGHVS and CDR2 is FQNEAQ. The CDR3 has 14 amino acids. Trimming cost V 5 bases and J 8 bases, with 18 bases left between them. The CDR3 here is CASSPTRGGRGYTF. The CDR3, as DNA: TGTGCCAGCAGCCCCACCCGGGGGGGCCGGGGCTACACCTTC.

The chain has TRBV19 and TRBJ2-3; maybe TRBD1 (6 bases). The CDR3 runs to 14 residues. CDR1 and CDR2 from the germline V gene are LNHDA and SQIVND (reference sequence). Trimming left V 11 bases short and J 4 bases short, with 19 bases between. CDR3: CAASSTGNPDTQYF. DNA of the CDR3: TGTGCCGCGAGTTCTACAGGGAATCCAGATACGCAGTATTTT.

The rearrangement links TRBV7-3 to TRBJ2-1, with 7 bases aligning to TRBD1. The CDR3 spans 15 residues. In germline, CDR1 is SGHTA, CDR2 FQGTGA. V dropped 5 bases and J dropped 4; count of bases not matched to a gene: 8. CDR3 residues: CASSLKGASYNEQFF. CDR3 DNA: TGTGCCAGCAGCCTCAAGGGGGCGTCTTACAATGAGCAGTTCTTC.

The genes are TRBV11-3 and TRBJ2-3, with unresolved D. The CDR3 consists of 12 residues. CDR1 SGHNT and CDR2 YENEEA come from the germline V gene. V lost 6 bases and J 2 bases, leaving 6 bases between the germline ends. CDR3 region: CASSSSTDTQYF. DNA for the CDR3: TGTGCCAGCAGTAGTTCCACAGATACGCAGTATTTT.

The chain recombines TRBV5-1 with TRBJ2-1; TRBD2 matches at 12 bases. V shed 2 bases and J 0 bases; nucleotides not matched to a gene: 6. This CDR3 has 18 residues. CDR1 and CDR2 (germline): SGHRS, YFSETQ. The CDR3 coding sequence is TGCGCCAGCAGCTTTGGGGGGACTAGCGGGTTCTCCTACAATGAGCAGTTCTTC. Translated, it gives CASSFGGTSGFSYNEQFF.

The chain links TRBV9 to TRBJ2-7, with 14 bases matching TRBD2. This CDR3 has 15 amino acids. From germline, CDR1 is SGDLS and CDR2 YYNGEE. After removal of 3 bases from V and 2 bases from J, the junction contained 1 base not matched to a gene. The CDR3 nucleotides read TGTGCCAGCAGCGGGGGACTAGCGGGGGCCTACGAGCAGTACTTC. Translated, it gives CASSGGLAGAYEQYF. The full variable domain, with the rest looked up from reference TRBV9 and TRBJ2-7, is DSGVTQTPKHLITATGQRVTLRCSPRSGDLSVYWYQQSLDQGLQFLIQYYNGEERAKGNILERFSAQQFPDLHSELNLSSLELGDSALYFCASSGGLAGAYEQYFGPGTRLTVT.

The chain couples TRBV5-1 to TRBJ2-1; tentative D call: TRBD2 (5 bases). This CDR3 contains 16 residues. Germline V CDR1 and CDR2: SGHRS, YFSETQ. V shed 0 bases and J shed 4 bases, with 14 bases lying between them. CDR3 DNA: TGCGCCAGCAGCTTGGATAGTCTAGCTCTTTACAATGAGCAGTTCTTC. Translated: CASSLDSLALYNEQFF.

The chain has TRBV5-1 and TRBJ2-7, with D possibly matching TRBD1 (5 bases). CDR3 length equals 14 residues. Trimming removed 0 bases from V and 3 bases from J, with 10 bases in between. Germline loops: CDR1 SGHRS, CDR2 YFSETQ. The CDR3 here is CASSLVQGIYEQYF. The CDR3 region has the DNA TGCGCCAGCAGCTTGGTCCAGGGAATCTACGAGCAGTACTTC.

This clone was counted a few times. The chain combines TRBV5-8 with TRBJ2-7; the D gene is possibly TRBD2 (6 bases). The CDR3 covers 14 residues. Germline lookup yields CDR1 SGHTS and CDR2 YDEGEE. The V end was cut by 4 bases, the J end by 4 bases, with 15 bases between. The CDR3 reads CASSRMGGVYEQYF. As DNA, the CDR3 is TGTGCCAGCAGCCGTATGGGCGGGGTTTACGAGCAGTACTTC.

The V and J genes are TRBV5-6 and TRBJ2-1, with 7 bases that match TRBD1. V dropped 4 bases and J dropped 10; count of bases not matched to a gene: 8. The CDR3 sequence is 13 residues long. Germline V gene lookup returns CDR1 SGHDT and CDR2 YYEEEE. CDR3 sequence: CASSPGTELEQFF. CDR3 DNA: TGTGCCAGCAGCCCTGGGACAGAGCTAGAGCAGTTCTTC. Filled out from reference TRBV5-6 and TRBJ2-1, the complete variable domain reads DAGVTQSPTHLIKTRGQQVTLRCSPKSGHDTVSWYQQALGQGPQFIFQYYEEEERQRGNFPDRFSGHQFPNYSSELNVNALLLGDSALYLCASSPGTELEQFFGPGTRLTVL.

The rearrangement links TRBV12-3 or TRBV12-4 to TRBJ1-5; the D is unclear. The CDR3 consists of 13 residues. V gave up 1 base and J gave up 4 bases, with 5 bases separating them. Written as DNA, the CDR3 is TGTGCCAGCAGTTTAGGGGAGAATCAGCCCCAGCATTTT. Translated, it gives CASSLGENQPQHF.

The chain carries TRBV2 and TRBJ1-2; D unresolved. CDR1 and CDR2 (germline): SNHLY, FYNNEI. V dropped 4 bases and J dropped 8 bases, with 14 bases sitting between them. The CDR3 runs to 13 residues. This CDR3 is CASSGLPERGYTF. CDR3 sequence (DNA): TGTGCCAGCAGTGGATTACCCGAGAGGGGCTACACCTTC.